The 25 T cell receptor beta chains in this list originate from one sample, sequenced in a study of cytomegalovirus exposure and HLA in healthy donors. Researchers ran the PCR with 60 Vbeta and 13 Jbeta primers. Sequenced by immunoSEQ multiplex PCR; TCRdb stores in-frame clones only, minus some. The sample shows 120,000 or so clones, around 75% of them seen only once. Material: PBMCs. The receptors here all came from a woman aged 45-65 years in good health and CMV-seropositive.

The rearrangement links TRBV5-1 to TRBJ2-3; TRBD2 might be the D (6 bases). Trimming took off 7 bases at V and 2 bases at J, with 14 bases between the two ends. Germline V gene data show CDR1 as SGHRS and CDR2 as YFSETQ. CDR3 size: 14 residues. As DNA, the CDR3 is TGCGCCAGCCTCAGCGGGCCTTCCACAGATACGCAGTATTTT. This codes for CASLSGPSTDTQYF.

The rearrangement joins TRBV21-1 to TRBJ2-5; TRBD1 is the table's D call and was not checked against the DNA. TRBV21-1 is labeled a pseudogene. The CDR3 consists of 16 residues. CDR3 protein: CASSKALDSLLETQYF. CDR3 nucleotides: TGTGCCAGCAGCAAAGCGTTGGACAGCTTATTGGAGACCCAGTACTTC.

The rearrangement joins TRBV4-1 to TRBJ2-1; D may be TRBD2 (6 bases). The CDR3 extends over 13 amino acids. Trimming removed 4 bases at V and 6 bases at J, with 10 bases between. Per germline, CDR1 MGHRA and CDR2 YSYEKL. The CDR3 nucleotides are TGCGCCAGCAGCCCGGAGGGAGTCAATGAGCAGTTCTTC. The encoded protein is CASSPEGVNEQFF.

This clone showed up just once. The chain employs TRBV2 and TRBJ2-3; 9 nucleotides match TRBD2. Germline trimming cut 2 bases from V and 1 base from J; bases unmatched to any gene: 7. Germline V CDR1 and CDR2: SNHLY, FYNNEI. The CDR3 covers 17 residues. CDR3 bases: TGTGCCAGCAGTGAATCGAGCGGGGGGTGGGGCACAGATACGCAGTATTTT. It encodes CASSESSGGWGTDTQYF.

This clone was found a few times. This chain links TRBV11-1 with TRBJ1-2; 7 positions agree with TRBD1. Per the germline V gene, CDR1 is SGHAT and CDR2 is FQDESV (reference sequence). The junction had 11 bases not matched to a gene; V was cut back by 5 bases and J by 5 bases. The CDR3 has 15 amino acids. Written as DNA, the CDR3 is TGTGCCAGCAGCCCCCACGGGACAGATTTTTATGGCTACACCTTC. Its protein is CASSPHGTDFYGYTF.

The chain is built from TRBV6-5 and TRBJ1-4; D is undetermined. CDR1 and CDR2 (germline): MNHEY, SVGAGI. Trimming pared 6 bases from V and 3 bases from J, leaving 11 bases between. The CDR3 length is 14 residues. The CDR3: CASRNPGANEKLFF. The CDR3 DNA reads as TGTGCCAGCAGGAACCCCGGAGCTAATGAAAAACTGTTTTTT.

This clone has only a few counts. This chain connects TRBV5-1 to TRBJ2-5; tentatively, D is TRBD2 (6 bases). The CDR3 sequence is 16 residues long. Germline assignment: CDR1 SGHRS and CDR2 YFSETQ. Trimming shortened V by 6 bases and J by 5 bases, and 23 bases separated the two germline ends. The CDR3, as DNA: TGCGCCAGCACTCTGTCCGGGACCCAAAGCGGGGAGACCCAGTACTTC. As protein: CASTLSGTQSGETQYF.

V usage is TRBV6-5 and J usage is TRBJ1-1, with D maybe TRBD1 (5 bases). Germline V gives CDR1 MNHEY, CDR2 SVGAGI. Trimming removed 4 bases at V and 0 bases at J, with 15 bases between. This CDR3 region has 16 residues. CDR3 sequence: CASSWGWRGLNTEAFF. The CDR3, as DNA: TGTGCCAGCAGTTGGGGGTGGCGGGGACTGAACACTGAAGCTTTCTTT.

The V call is TRBV10-2, the J call TRBJ1-2; tentatively, D is TRBD1 (5 bases). Germline values: CDR1 WSHSY, CDR2 SAAADI. The CDR3 runs to 12 residues. V lost 6 bases and J lost 4, with 9 bases in between. Here the CDR3 reads CASRQASYGYTF. The CDR3 DNA sequence: TGCGCCAGCAGACAGGCAAGCTATGGCTACACCTTC.

The chain combines TRBV6-5 with TRBJ2-5; 7 nucleotides match TRBD1. Germline V CDR1 and CDR2: MNHEY, SVGAGI. The CDR3 consists of 13 residues. The trim removed 6 bases at V and 11 bases at J, leaving 12 bases unmatched. The DNA of the CDR3 is TGTGCCAGCAGGACAGGGTCCCCGTCGGAGCAGTACTTC. Amino acids: CASRTGSPSEQYF.

The gene calls are TRBV23-1 and TRBJ1-5; 9 nucleotides align to TRBD1. TRBV23-1 is filed as an ORF, its function uncertain. The CDR3 is made up of 16 amino acids. Trimming at V came to 10 bases and at J to 1 base, leaving 11 bases not matched to a gene. CDR3 bases: TGCGCCACCACCGGGACAGGGAGGAGGAGCAATCAGCCCCAGCATTTT. Amino acids: CATTGTGRRSNQPQHF.

The chain combines TRBV5-4 with TRBJ2-3; weak D call: TRBD2 (5 bases). The germline gives CDR1 SGHNT, CDR2 YYREEE (reference sequence). This CDR3 has 14 residues. The CDR3 protein is CASQEEWATDTQYF. In DNA, the CDR3 is TGTGCGTCCCAGGAGGAGTGGGCCACAGATACGCAGTATTTT.

Concerning this clone itself: A read error may account for a junction end that differs from germline. This sequence joins TRBV7-9 and TRBJ2-3, with D possibly matching TRBD2 (7 bases). This CDR3 region has 16 residues. Germline values: CDR1 SEHNR, CDR2 FQNEAQ (reference sequence). CDR3 coding DNA: TGTTCCAGCAGCTTAAGACTGGGGGGGCTTACAGATACGCAGTATTTT. Protein: CSSSLRLGGLTDTQYF.

In nucleotides, the CDR3 is TGTGCCAGCAGCCGCGGAGGGGGACTAGCGGAACAGCAGTACTTC. This codes for CASSRGGGLAEQQYF. This rearrangement joins TRBV11-3 to TRBJ2-7; 11 bases are shared with TRBD2. Trimming at V came to 5 bases and at J to 8 bases, leaving 11 bases not matched to a gene. CDR1 and CDR2 (germline): SGHNT, YENEEA. The CDR3 loop spans 15 amino acids.

The V and J genes are TRBV4-3 and TRBJ1-1; D is undetermined. Trimming shortened V by 2 bases and J by 0 bases, and 19 bases separated the two germline ends. The CDR3 covers 18 residues. The germline V gene encodes CDR1 LGHNA and CDR2 YSLEER. In DNA, the CDR3 is TGCGCCAGCAGCCAACGGGGAAGGGAAGGATTATTGAACACTGAAGCTTTCTTT. Protein: CASSQRGREGLLNTEAFF.

The V and J genes are TRBV7-9 and TRBJ2-7; TRBD2 is a possible D gene (7 bases). CDR3 length equals 15 residues. Germline V gives CDR1 SEHNR, CDR2 FQNEAQ (reference sequence). The V end was cut by 4 bases, the J end by 0 bases, with 13 bases between. The CDR3 reads CASSSEGGASYEQYF. CDR3 sequence (DNA): TGTGCCAGCAGCTCCGAGGGGGGGGCCTCCTACGAGCAGTACTTC.

This sequence joins TRBV27 and TRBJ2-5, with D possibly matching TRBD2 (5 bases). The CDR3 runs 13 residues. The V gene lost 1 base and the J gene lost 4 bases, with 7 bases spanning the gap. Germline lookup yields CDR1 MNHEY and CDR2 SMNVEV (reference sequence). The CDR3 sequence: CASSLYEGETQYF. In nucleotides, the CDR3 is TGTGCCAGCAGTTTATATGAGGGAGAGACCCAGTACTTC.

The V and J genes are TRBV10-3 and TRBJ2-5; D unresolved. Germline V gene lookup returns CDR1 ENHRY and CDR2 SYGVKD. This CDR3 has 14 amino acids. The V gene lost 2 bases and the J gene lost 5 bases, with 12 bases spanning the gap. The CDR3 reads CAISEQIAGETQYF. The DNA of the CDR3 is TGTGCCATCAGTGAGCAAATAGCCGGGGAGACCCAGTACTTC.

V usage is TRBV2 and J usage is TRBJ2-7, with a weak D call TRBD1 (6 bases). The CDR3 is made up of 14 amino acids. Germline-derived CDR1 and CDR2 are SNHLY and FYNNEI. The V end lost 3 bases, the J end lost 7 bases, and 16 bases lay between the germline ends. In DNA form, the CDR3 reads TGTGCCAGCAGTGAGGGGATAGGGGGTCTGGAGCAGTACTTC. It yields the protein CASSEGIGGLEQYF.

This clone was detected only once. The V call is TRBV19, the J call TRBJ2-7; tentative D call: TRBD1 (6 bases). Germline assignment: CDR1 LNHDA and CDR2 SQIVND (reference sequence). The CDR3 has 14 residues. The CDR3 sequence: CASETWTETYEQYF. In DNA, the CDR3 is TGTGCTAGTGAAACCTGGACAGAAACATACGAGCAGTACTTC.

The chain combines TRBV9 with TRBJ2-3; D gene ambiguous. In germline, CDR1 is SGDLS, CDR2 YYNGEE. With 3 bases removed from V and 2 bases from J, the gap between germline ends came to 13 bases. The CDR3 is 15 residues long. The DNA for the CDR3 is TGTGCCAGCAGCGGGTATGGGCAGAACACAGATACGCAGTATTTT. Translation: CASSGYGQNTDTQYF.

V is TRBV4-1 and J is TRBJ2-1; 7 nucleotides match TRBD2. Germline V gene data show CDR1 as MGHRA and CDR2 as YSYEKL. The V and J ends lost 5 bases and 1 base, in that order; junction bases with no gene match: 8. This CDR3 spans 16 amino acids. CDR3 bases: TGCGCCAGCAGCGGGAGGGAGGCGGGGTCCTACAATGAGCAGTTCTTC. Amino acids: CASSGREAGSYNEQFF.

The chain links TRBV7-9 to TRBJ1-6; 10 bases are a match to TRBD1. The germline gives CDR1 SEHNR, CDR2 FQNEAQ (reference sequence). This CDR3 has 16 residues. V shed 4 bases, J shed 7 bases, and the junction held 7 bases outside the gene matches. CDR3 sequence reads: CASSSGTGALNSPLHF. The DNA for the CDR3 is TGTGCCAGCAGCTCCGGGACAGGGGCGCTGAATTCACCCCTCCACTTT.

This chain links TRBV28 with TRBJ2-7, with 11 bases identical to TRBD1. V was clipped by 7 bases and J by 2 bases; unmatched bases: 4. The CDR3 is made up of 14 amino acids. Germline V gives CDR1 MDHEN, CDR2 SYDVKM. CDR3 region: CASTAGQGAYEQYF. The CDR3 bases are TGTGCCAGCACCGCGGGACAGGGGGCCTACGAGCAGTACTTC.

In this sample, this clone turned up once. Relative to the germline gene, one junction end is altered; a read error may explain this. The chain joins TRBV6-1 to TRBJ2-7, with TRBD2 identical over 9 bases. This CDR3 contains 13 residues. The germline V gene has CDR1 MNHNS and CDR2 SASEGT. The CDR3 sequence: CATSIAGVDEQYF. Here the CDR3 DNA reads TGTGCCACCAGTATAGCGGGAGTCGACGAGCAGTACTTC.